The 32 T cell receptor beta chains presented below share a single source sample, sequenced in a study of T cell clonality in common variable immunodeficiency. Study-wide results and caveats: Fewer deletions and N-nucleotide insertions were reportedly seen in common variable immunodeficiency TCR beta sequences.

Assay used: immunoSEQ multiplex PCR; TCRdb lists only in-frame clones, some missing. The sample holds approximately 10,000 clones, and no clone turns up only once. These receptors have no known antigen. Sequenced material: peripheral blood mononuclear cells. Receptors originate from a human donor with common variable immunodeficiency.

This clone has a count of ten or more. The read stops 3 residues short of the end of the CDR3; the missing end is completed from the germline J gene. The genes are TRBV28 and TRBJ2-2; D not resolved. The CDR3 has 13 residues. Germline V gene sequence: CDR1 MDHEN, CDR2 SYDVKM. V was shortened by 5 bases and J by 6 bases, with 10 bases between the two germline ends. CDR3 region: CASSPRSPGELFF. The CDR3 DNA, read in part, is TGTGCCAGCAGTCCTAGATCCCCCGGGGAG.

There are many counts of this clone. The CDR3 end lies 3 residues beyond the end of the read and is filled in from the germline J gene. This chain connects TRBV13 to TRBJ1-2, with D possibly TRBD1 on 5 matching bases. Germline V CDR1 and CDR2: PRHDT, FYEKMQ (reference sequence). The CDR3 covers 14 residues. CDR3 DNA, as far as it was read: TGTGCCAGCAGCTTACCCCAGGGAAGAGGCGGC. Protein sequence: CASSLPQGRGG. The full CDR3 protein is CASSLPQGRGGYTF.

This clone appeared many times. The CDR3 end is not reached by the read, which stops 3 residues before it; the germline J gene fills it in. The chain links TRBV7-2 to TRBJ2-7; TRBD1 might be the D (6 bases). The V gene's germline CDR1 is SGHTA and CDR2 FQGNSA. Trimming removed 1 base from V and 5 bases from J, with 12 bases in between. The CDR3 length is 14 residues. The DNA read from the CDR3 is TGTGCCAGCAGCTTAGGGCCAGGGGTCGACGAG. Amino acids: CASSLGPGVDE. In full, the CDR3 is CASSLGPGVDEQYF. The full variable domain, its missing parts supplied by reference TRBV7-2 and TRBJ2-7, is GAGVSQSPSNKVTEKGKDVELRCDPISGHTALYWYRQSLGQGLEFLIYFQGNSAPDKSGLPSDRFSAERTGGSVSTLTIQRTQQEDSAVYLCASSLGPGVDEQYFGPGTRLTVT.

At least ten counts were recorded for this clone. Read data end 3 residues before the CDR3 end; the end is taken from the germline J gene. This chain uses TRBV7-9 with TRBJ1-5; TRBD1 is a possible D gene (6 bases). Trimming stripped 5 bases from V and 6 bases from J, with 17 bases between. Germline V gives CDR1 SEHNR, CDR2 FQNEAQ (reference sequence). CDR3 length: 15 amino acids. CDR3 DNA (partial): TGTGCCAGCAGCCAGGGGTCCAGGGTGGGTCAGCCC. Its translation is CASSQGSRVGQP. From start to end, the CDR3 is CASSQGSRVGQPQHF. Combining the CDR3 with reference TRBV7-9 and TRBJ1-5 gives the whole variable domain DTGVSQNPRHKITKRGQNVTFRCDPISEHNRLYWYRQTLGQGPEFLTYFQNEAQLEKSRLLSDRFSAERPKGSFSTLEIQRTEQGDSAMYLCASSQGSRVGQPQHFGDGTRLSIL.

This clone has a count of ten or more. The sequence runs out 3 residues before the end of the CDR3; the remainder is reconstructed from the germline J gene. J is TRBJ2-1 and V is TRBV29-1, with TRBD1 identical over 9 bases. J lost 5 bases, V lost 7 bases, and 12 bases had no gene match. Germline V gives CDR1 SQVTM, CDR2 ANQGSEA. The CDR3 totals 15 residues. The covered CDR3 bases are TGCAGCGCCGGACCAGCCGGGACAGGGAACAATGAG. Translating it yields CSAGPAGTGNNE. The full-length CDR3 reads as CSAGPAGTGNNEQFF.

This clone was detected ten times or more. From the germline J gene comes the end of the CDR3, since the read stops 3 residues before it. The chain carries TRBV7-2 and TRBJ2-5; 10 bases fit TRBD2. Losses at the gene ends were 0 bases for V and 5 bases for J; bases not matched to a gene: 6. The CDR3 runs to 16 residues. Germline V CDR1 and CDR2: SGHTA, FQGNSA. This CDR3 reads CASSLASGGAKETQYF. The part of the CDR3 DNA that was read is TGTGCCAGCAGCTTAGCCAGCGGGGGGGCCAAGGAGACC.

This clone showed up many times. The read gets to within 3 residues of the CDR3 end, and the germline J gene fills in the rest. The chain joins TRBV7-2 to TRBJ1-2, with D possibly being TRBD1 (5 bases). V lost 1 base and J 4 bases, leaving 10 bases between the germline ends. The length of the CDR3 is 14 residues. Looked up from germline, CDR1 is SGHTA and CDR2 is FQGNSA. CDR3 bases read: TGTGCCAGCAGCTTAGGGCCAGGGAGCTATGGC. Residues: CASSLGPGSYG. Given in full, the CDR3 is CASSLGPGSYGYTF.

By share, this clone ranks as medium-sized (0.01 to 0.1%). The read terminates 3 residues ahead of where the CDR3 ends, so the germline J gene completes it. V gene TRBV10-1 combines with J gene TRBJ2-1; unclear D gene. CDR3 length: 14 amino acids. V gave up 6 bases and J gave up 5 bases, with 14 bases separating them. The V gene's germline CDR1 is WNHNN and CDR2 SYGVQD (reference sequence). The CDR3 DNA, read in part, is TGCGCCAGCAGCCAAAAGAGACTCGACAATGAG. Translation gives CASSQKRLDNE. In full, the CDR3 is CASSQKRLDNEQFF.

With regard to this clone: Being one base from a much bigger clone, this may be a read error. The read ends 3 residues early relative to the CDR3; the germline J gene fills the gap. This chain joins TRBV2 and TRBJ1-1, with D unclear. Looked up from germline, CDR1 is SNHLY and CDR2 is FYNNEI. This CDR3 spans 12 amino acids. CDR3 amino acids: CASSGQRGWAFF. The DNA read from the CDR3 is TGTGCCAGCAGTGGCCAACGGGGTTGG.

This clone was detected many times. The read ends 3 residues shy of where the CDR3 ends; the end is completed using the germline J gene. The chain joins TRBV10-3 to TRBJ2-1, with a weak D call TRBD1 (6 bases). Germline V gene data show CDR1 as ENHRY and CDR2 as SYGVKD. The length of the CDR3 is 15 residues. The germline V and J ends were trimmed by 6 bases and 0 bases, with 12 bases remaining between them. This chain's CDR3 is CAIRDQGLSYNEQFF. CDR3 DNA (partial): TGTGCCATCAGAGATCAGGGGCTCTCCTACAATGAG.

Many counts were recorded for this clone. Read coverage stops 3 residues before the CDR3 terminus; the germline J gene supplies the remainder. The V and J genes are TRBV7-7 and TRBJ1-1; D unresolved. CDR3 length: 13 amino acids. Germline CDR1 reads SSHAT; CDR2 reads FNYEAQ (reference sequence). With 2 bases removed from V and 0 bases from J, the gap between germline ends came to 4 bases. The sequenced part of the CDR3 DNA is TGTGCCAGCAGCTTACTAGTGAACACTGAA. Translation: CASSLLVNTE. The complete CDR3 protein is CASSLLVNTEAFF.

This clone was found many times. The CDR3 end lies 3 residues beyond the end of the read and is filled in from the germline J gene. V gene TRBV20-1 combines with J gene TRBJ1-5; TRBD1 aligns across 9 bases. This CDR3 has 16 residues. Germline V gives CDR1 DFQATT, CDR2 SNEGSKA (reference sequence). V shed 6 bases, J shed 5 bases, and the junction held 14 bases outside the gene matches. Incomplete CDR3 DNA: TGCAGTGCCCCGGGACAGGGTTCAGATGCGGATCAGCCC. Translation: CSAPGQGSDADQP. The full CDR3 protein reads CSAPGQGSDADQPQHF.

This clone was counted many times. The read gets to within 3 residues of the CDR3 end, and the germline J gene fills in the rest. The V and J genes are TRBV18 and TRBJ2-3; 11 positions agree with TRBD2. Unmatched junction bases numbered 5, after V lost 4 bases and J lost 2 bases. Per the germline V gene, CDR1 is KGHSH and CDR2 is LQKENI. CDR3 length equals 16 residues. The CDR3 DNA, read in part, is TGTGCCAGCTCACTCGGACTAGCGGGCCACACAGATACG. Translation: CASSLGLAGHTDT. The whole CDR3 is CASSLGLAGHTDTQYF.

This clone showed up many times. The sequenced fragment ends 3 residues before the CDR3 boundary, so the rest is inferred from the germline J gene. The rearrangement uses TRBV2 and TRBJ1-5; the D gene is possibly TRBD1 (5 bases). Germline values: CDR1 SNHLY, CDR2 FYNNEI. The length of the CDR3 is 14 residues. Trimming shortened V by 4 bases and J by 6 bases, and 13 bases separated the two germline ends. The part of the CDR3 DNA that was read is TGTGCCAGCAGTGTTGAGGGGTCGAGTCAGCCC. Its translation: CASSVEGSSQP. The full CDR3 protein is CASSVEGSSQPQHF.

This clone has at least ten counts. The CDR3 goes on 3 residues after the read ends, and that part is filled in from the germline J gene. The V gene is TRBV4-1, the J gene TRBJ1-2; 8 nucleotides line up with TRBD1. Unmatched junction bases numbered 13, after V lost 0 bases and J lost 7 bases. The CDR3 covers 17 residues. Looked up from germline, CDR1 is MGHRA and CDR2 is YSYEKL. CDR3 in amino acids: CASSQDRGRGRRFGYTF. The sequenced CDR3 bases are TGCGCCAGCAGCCAAGATCGAGGCAGGGGGCGCAGGTTTGGC.

This clone was seen many times. The read stops 3 residues short of the end of the CDR3; the missing end is completed from the germline J gene. V gene TRBV5-1 combines with J gene TRBJ1-1; D remains unclear. With 2 bases removed from V and 3 bases from J, the gap between germline ends came to 11 bases. Germline values: CDR1 SGHRS, CDR2 YFSETQ. CDR3 length equals 14 residues. The CDR3 DNA, read in part, is TGCGCCAGCAGCTTTGGACTAACGCACACTGAA. As protein: CASSFGLTHTE. The entire CDR3 sequence reads CASSFGLTHTEAFF. Filled out from reference TRBV5-1 and TRBJ1-1, the complete variable domain reads KAGVTQTPRYLIKTRGQQVTLSCSPISGHRSVSWYQQTPGQGLQFLFEYFSETQRNKGNFPGRFSGRQFSNSRSEMNVSTLELGDSALYLCASSFGLTHTEAFFGQGTRLTVV.

Only a few counts were recorded for this clone. The CDR3 is cut off 3 residues early in the read; its end comes from the germline J gene. The chain is built from TRBV7-9 and TRBJ2-7, with 11 bases fitting TRBD2. The CDR3 runs 15 residues. Trimming at V came to 5 bases and at J to 2 bases, leaving 5 bases not matched to a gene. Germline V gene sequence: CDR1 SEHNR, CDR2 FQNEAQ (reference sequence). The CDR3 DNA, read in part, is TGTGCCAGCAGCCTTTTAGCGGGAGGGACCTACGAG. This encodes CASSLLAGGTYE. The whole CDR3 protein is CASSLLAGGTYEQYF.

This clone showed up many times. Read sequence stops 3 residues before the CDR3 end, and the germline J gene provides the missing end. This chain joins TRBV7-9 and TRBJ2-4; D ambiguous. Germline values: CDR1 SEHNR, CDR2 FQNEAQ (reference sequence). V lost 5 bases, J lost 0 bases, and 8 bases lay in between. The CDR3 contains 14 residues. CDR3 bases read: TGTGCCAGCAGCCCCGACTTAGCCAAAAACATT. Translated: CASSPDLAKNI. In full, the CDR3 reads CASSPDLAKNIQYF.

There are many counts of this clone. The missing CDR3 end, 3 residues past where the read stops, is filled in from the germline J gene. The chain carries TRBV20-1 and TRBJ1-1; 10 bases line up with TRBD1. The CDR3 has 16 amino acids. CDR1 and CDR2 (germline): DFQATT, SNEGSKA (reference sequence). The junction had 13 bases not matched to a gene; V was cut back by 5 bases and J by 4 bases. The CDR3 loop reads CSADEPGQGISTEAFF. Incomplete CDR3 DNA: TGCAGTGCTGATGAACCGGGACAGGGGATATCCACTGAA.

This clone was observed at least ten times. The read terminates 3 residues before the CDR3 end, so the remaining end is supplied by the germline J gene. V gene TRBV7-9 combines with J gene TRBJ2-3; D remains unclear. There are 13 residues in the CDR3. The germline gives CDR1 SEHNR, CDR2 FQNEAQ (reference sequence). Deletions cut 4 bases from V and 6 bases from J, with 11 bases between. The CDR3 bases that were read are TGTGCCAGCAGCTCCCACTCCGTCGATACG. As protein: CASSSHSVDT. The CDR3 reads in full as CASSSHSVDTQYF.

In its sample, this clone was seen many times. The observed sequence ends 3 residues before the CDR3 terminus, with the missing tail filled in from the germline J gene. This sequence joins TRBV18 and TRBJ2-1, with 7 nucleotides matching TRBD1. The CDR3 is made up of 16 amino acids. Germline V gives CDR1 KGHSH, CDR2 LQKENI. Trimming at V came to 6 bases and at J to 4 bases, leaving 12 bases not matched to a gene. The DNA read from the CDR3 is TGTGCCAGCTCCCAACGGGAAGGGACAGTGTACAATGAG. Encoded protein: CASSQREGTVYNE. The full CDR3 is CASSQREGTVYNEQFF. Based on the CDR3 plus reference TRBV18 and TRBJ2-1, the full variable domain is NAGVMQNPRHLVRRRGQEARLRCSPMKGHSHVYWYRQLPEEGLKFMVYLQKENIIDESGMPKERFSAEFPKEGPSILRIQQVVRGDSAAYFCASSQREGTVYNEQFFGPGTRLTVL.

This clone was counted at least ten times. The missing CDR3 end, 3 residues past where the read stops, is filled in from the germline J gene. The V gene is TRBV6-2 or TRBV6-3, the J gene TRBJ2-7; D might be TRBD2 (7 bases). The ends were cut back, 0 bases at V and 2 bases at J, with 14 bases in the middle. CDR1 MNHEY and CDR2 SVGEGT come from the germline V gene. The CDR3 extends over 16 amino acids. CDR3: CASSYSLRGRTYEQYF. The covered CDR3 bases are TGTGCCAGCAGTTACTCGTTGCGGGGGCGAACCTACGAG.

This clone was counted ten times or more. The read gets to within 3 residues of the CDR3 end, and the germline J gene fills in the rest. The V gene is TRBV27, the J gene TRBJ1-1; D perhaps matches TRBD1 (5 bases). Germline V gene sequence: CDR1 MNHEY, CDR2 SMNVEV (reference sequence). The CDR3 is made up of 15 amino acids. V was shortened by 5 bases and J by 1 base, with 14 bases between the two germline ends. CDR3 in amino acids: CASSLLDRPNTEAFF. CDR3 bases read: TGTGCCAGCAGTCTACTCGACAGACCGAACACTGAA.

CDR3 sequence: CASSMEGSVSKETQYF. The CDR3 bases that were read are TGTGCCAGTAGTATGGAGGGGAGTGTGAGTAAAGAGACC. This chain links TRBV19 with TRBJ2-5, with D tentatively TRBD2 (6 bases). The CDR3 is cut off 3 residues early in the read; its end comes from the germline J gene. The length of the CDR3 is 16 residues. V lost 3 bases and J 3 bases, leaving 17 bases between the germline ends. Germline CDR1 LNHDA, CDR2 SQIVND (reference sequence).

By sample fraction, this clone is medium-sized. The CDR3 is cut off 3 residues early in the read; its end comes from the germline J gene. V and J are TRBV2 and TRBJ1-6; D is perhaps TRBD1 (5 bases). This CDR3 region has 12 residues. In germline, CDR1 is SNHLY, CDR2 FYNNEI. Partial CDR3 DNA: TGTGCCAGCAGTTACACAGGCAGTCCC. Translated: CASSYTGSP. The whole CDR3 protein is CASSYTGSPLHF.

This clone came up many times. The CDR3 is cut off 3 residues early in the read; its end comes from the germline J gene. The rearrangement joins TRBV20-1 to TRBJ1-5; TRBD1 might be the D (6 bases). Germline lookup yields CDR1 DFQATT and CDR2 SNEGSKA (reference sequence). CDR3 size: 15 residues. V was shortened by 6 bases and J by 4 bases, with 19 bases between the two germline ends. The covered CDR3 bases are TGCAGTGCCCGACGAGAGGCAGGGGCTAATCAGCCC. Encoded protein: CSARREAGANQP. In full, the CDR3 reads CSARREAGANQPQHF.

This clone was seen ten or more times. The CDR3 end lies 3 residues beyond the end of the read and is filled in from the germline J gene. The rearrangement joins TRBV2 to TRBJ2-5; TRBD1 might be the D (7 bases). V lost 6 bases, J lost 1 base, and 9 bases lay in between. The V gene's germline CDR1 is SNHLY and CDR2 FYNNEI. The CDR3 has 13 residues. The CDR3 DNA, read in part, is TGTGCCAGCAGGCGGGACAGCCAAGAGACC. This codes for CASRRDSQET. The full-length CDR3 reads as CASRRDSQETQYF. Drawing the rest from reference TRBV2 and TRBJ2-5, the complete variable domain is EPEVTQTPSHQVTQMGQEVILRCVPISNHLYFYWYRQILGQKVEFLVSFYNNEISEKSEIFDDQFSVERPDGSNFTLKIRSTKLEDSAMYFCASRRDSQETQYFGPGTRLLVL.

This clone occurred many times. From the germline J gene comes the end of the CDR3, since the read stops 3 residues before it. The V and J genes are TRBV28 and TRBJ1-5, with a weak D call TRBD1 (5 bases). The V gene lost 3 bases and the J gene lost 0 bases, with 9 bases spanning the gap. This CDR3 region has 15 residues. The V gene's germline CDR1 is MDHEN and CDR2 SYDVKM. CDR3 protein: CASSFGTYSNQPQHF. The CDR3 DNA, read in part, is TGTGCCAGCAGTTTTGGGACTTATAGCAATCAGCCC.

This clone has at least ten counts. The read finishes 3 residues shy of the CDR3 end, and the germline J gene is used to complete it. V and J are TRBV5-1 and TRBJ2-5; the D gene is possibly TRBD2 (5 bases). The CDR3 loop spans 14 amino acids. CDR1 is SGHRS and CDR2 is YFSETQ in the germline V gene. V was clipped by 7 bases and J by 4 bases, with 17 bases between them. CDR3 residues: CASERPGLRETQYF. CDR3 DNA (partial): TGCGCCAGCGAGCGCCCCGGACTGCGAGAGACC.

In this sample, this clone turned up many times. The missing CDR3 end, 3 residues past where the read stops, is filled in from the germline J gene. The V gene is TRBV19, the J gene TRBJ1-5, with 7 bases aligning to TRBD1. Germline V gene data show CDR1 as LNHDA and CDR2 as SQIVND (reference sequence). With V trimmed by 6 bases and J by 4 bases, 3 bases remained unmatched. The CDR3 loop spans 13 amino acids. CDR3 sequence: CASSGQVNQPQHF. CDR3 DNA (partial): TGTGCCAGTAGCGGACAGGTTAATCAGCCC.

This clone was found many times. The read gets to within 3 residues of the CDR3 end, and the germline J gene fills in the rest. This chain uses TRBV27 with TRBJ2-1; D gene unclear. Germline CDR1 and CDR2: MNHEY and SMNVEV (reference sequence). The CDR3 runs to 12 residues. V was cut by 4 bases and J by 6 bases, with 7 bases left in between. Incomplete CDR3 DNA: TGTGCCAGCAGTTCCTTTTCCAATGAG. Translation gives CASSSFSNE. The CDR3 reads in full as CASSSFSNEQFF.

This clone was detected only a few times. An end of the junction differs from the germline gene, which may be a read error. The CDR3 is CAGSIRGYNYGYTF. The CDR3 bases that were read are TGTGCCGGTAGTATTCGGGGTTACAACTATGGC. The V and J genes are TRBV19 and TRBJ1-2; no clear D. The sequence runs out 3 residues before the end of the CDR3; the remainder is reconstructed from the germline J gene. This CDR3 region has 14 residues. Germline-derived CDR1 and CDR2 are LNHDA and SQIVND (reference sequence).